The clone carrying this T cell receptor beta chain was detected many times. What it binds is not known. This entry comes from a study of CD8 T cells in ankylosing spondylitis. Between the trimmed V and J ends, which lost 3 bases and 5 bases, there was a span of 7 bases. There are 13 residues in the CDR3. Germline V gives CDR1 MDHEN, CDR2 SYDVKM. TCRdb re-derived calls from the 5' RACE reads in MiXCR, one entry per CDR3 protein. Here the sample spans roughly 180,000 distinct CDR3 sequences, approximately 10% being singletons. Overall study findings and caveats: In ankylosing spondylitis patients, matched synovial fluid reportedly showed significant enrichment of disease-linked clones.

The chain links TRBV28 to TRBJ2-2; the D gene is possibly TRBD2 (5 bases). The material sequenced was blood, either unsorted or a sorted T cell fraction (not recorded which). The source is a female donor with ankylosing spondylitis or in good health (not recorded which). In DNA form, the CDR3 reads TGTGCCAGCAGTTTCGAGGGAACCGGGGAGCTGTTTTTT. It translates to CASSFEGTGELFF.